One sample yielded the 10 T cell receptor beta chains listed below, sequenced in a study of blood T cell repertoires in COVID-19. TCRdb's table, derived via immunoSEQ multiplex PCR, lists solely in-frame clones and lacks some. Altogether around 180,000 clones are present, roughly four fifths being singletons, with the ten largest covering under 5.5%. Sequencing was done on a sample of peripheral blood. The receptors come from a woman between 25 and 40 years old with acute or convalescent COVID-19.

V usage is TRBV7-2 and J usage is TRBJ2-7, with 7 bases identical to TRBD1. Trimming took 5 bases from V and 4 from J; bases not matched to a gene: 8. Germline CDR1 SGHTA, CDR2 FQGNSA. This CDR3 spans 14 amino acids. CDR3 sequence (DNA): TGTGCCAGCAGCCTGGGACAGTTAGTTTACGAGCAGTACTTC. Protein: CASSLGQLVYEQYF.

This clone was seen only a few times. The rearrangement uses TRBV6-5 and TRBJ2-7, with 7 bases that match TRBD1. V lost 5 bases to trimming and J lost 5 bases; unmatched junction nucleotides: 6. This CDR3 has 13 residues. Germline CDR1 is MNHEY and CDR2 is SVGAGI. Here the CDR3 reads CASSHSTGNEQYF. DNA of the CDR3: TGTGCCAGCAGTCATTCGACAGGGAACGAGCAGTACTTC.

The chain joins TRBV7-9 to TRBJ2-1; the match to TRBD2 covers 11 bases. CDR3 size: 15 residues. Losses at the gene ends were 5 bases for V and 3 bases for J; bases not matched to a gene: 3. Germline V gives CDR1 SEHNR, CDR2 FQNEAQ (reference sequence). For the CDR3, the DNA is TGTGCCAGCAGCCACGGACTAGCGGGCTACAATGAGCAGTTCTTC. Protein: CASSHGLAGYNEQFF.

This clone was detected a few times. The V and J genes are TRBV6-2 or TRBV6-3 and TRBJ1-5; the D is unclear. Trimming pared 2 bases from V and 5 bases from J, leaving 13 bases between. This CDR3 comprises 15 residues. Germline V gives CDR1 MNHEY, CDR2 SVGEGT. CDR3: CASSYAGMEYQPQHF. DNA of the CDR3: TGTGCCAGCAGTTACGCCGGGATGGAGTATCAGCCCCAGCATTTT.

The CDR3 reads CASSLGGTGLETQYF. CDR3 bases: TGCGCCAGCAGCTTGGGCGGGACAGGGTTGGAGACCCAGTACTTC. This chain connects TRBV5-1 to TRBJ2-5, with TRBD1 identical over 9 bases. Germline loops: CDR1 SGHRS, CDR2 YFSETQ. Trimming took 0 bases from V and 5 from J; bases not matched to a gene: 5. This CDR3 region has 15 residues.

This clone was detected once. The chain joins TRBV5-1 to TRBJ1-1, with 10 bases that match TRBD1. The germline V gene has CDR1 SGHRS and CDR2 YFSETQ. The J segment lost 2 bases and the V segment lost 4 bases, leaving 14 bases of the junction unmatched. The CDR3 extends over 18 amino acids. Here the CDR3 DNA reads TGCGCCAGCAGCGTAATAGGACCGGGACAGGGGATAAACACTGAAGCTTTCTTT. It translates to CASSVIGPGQGINTEAFF.

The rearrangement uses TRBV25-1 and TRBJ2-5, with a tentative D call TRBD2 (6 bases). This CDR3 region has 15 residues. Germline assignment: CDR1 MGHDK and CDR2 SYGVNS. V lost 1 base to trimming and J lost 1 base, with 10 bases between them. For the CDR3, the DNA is TGTGCCAGCAGTGAATTGGGGCGGGGCCAAGAGACCCAGTACTTC. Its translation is CASSELGRGQETQYF.

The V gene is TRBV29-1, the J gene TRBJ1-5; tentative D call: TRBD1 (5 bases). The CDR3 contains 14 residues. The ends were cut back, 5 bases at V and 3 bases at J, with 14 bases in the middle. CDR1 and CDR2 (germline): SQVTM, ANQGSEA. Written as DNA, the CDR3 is TGCAGCGTTATAGACAGTGCCTTCAATCAGCCCCAGCATTTT. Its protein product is CSVIDSAFNQPQHF.

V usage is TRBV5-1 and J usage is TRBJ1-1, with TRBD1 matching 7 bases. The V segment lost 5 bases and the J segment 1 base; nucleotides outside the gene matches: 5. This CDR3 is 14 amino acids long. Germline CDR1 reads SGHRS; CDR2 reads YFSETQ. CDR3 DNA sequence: TGCGCCAGCAGACGGGACAGATCGAACACTGAAGCTTTCTTT. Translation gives CASRRDRSNTEAFF.

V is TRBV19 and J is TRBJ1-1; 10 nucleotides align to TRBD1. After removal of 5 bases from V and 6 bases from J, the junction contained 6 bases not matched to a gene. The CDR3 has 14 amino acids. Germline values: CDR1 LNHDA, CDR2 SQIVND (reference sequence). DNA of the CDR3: TGTGCCAGTAGTCACCGGGACAGGGGCGCTGAAGCTTTCTTT. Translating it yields CASSHRDRGAEAFF.